This T cell receptor beta chain was captured in a study of shared clonotypes between healthy human individuals. Repertoires were generated with immunoSEQ multiplex PCR, while TCRdb's copy carries only in-frame clones and drops some. The data hold some 360,000 clones, with roughly 70% observed a single time. With 5 bases clipped from V and 1 base from J, the junction kept 5 bases outside the gene matches. This CDR3 is built from 15 residues. CDR1 MGHRA and CDR2 YSYEKL come from the germline V gene. The source material was memory CD4+ T cells sorted from blood. Subset in this sample: CD45RA-negative fraction. The receptor was derived from a man between 25 and 39 years old in good health. The genes are TRBV4-1 and TRBJ2-7; 10 bases are a match to TRBD1. The CDR3 protein is CASSYRDRGSYEQYF. Here the CDR3 DNA reads TGCGCCAGCAGCTACCGGGACAGGGGATCCTACGAGCAGTACTTC.